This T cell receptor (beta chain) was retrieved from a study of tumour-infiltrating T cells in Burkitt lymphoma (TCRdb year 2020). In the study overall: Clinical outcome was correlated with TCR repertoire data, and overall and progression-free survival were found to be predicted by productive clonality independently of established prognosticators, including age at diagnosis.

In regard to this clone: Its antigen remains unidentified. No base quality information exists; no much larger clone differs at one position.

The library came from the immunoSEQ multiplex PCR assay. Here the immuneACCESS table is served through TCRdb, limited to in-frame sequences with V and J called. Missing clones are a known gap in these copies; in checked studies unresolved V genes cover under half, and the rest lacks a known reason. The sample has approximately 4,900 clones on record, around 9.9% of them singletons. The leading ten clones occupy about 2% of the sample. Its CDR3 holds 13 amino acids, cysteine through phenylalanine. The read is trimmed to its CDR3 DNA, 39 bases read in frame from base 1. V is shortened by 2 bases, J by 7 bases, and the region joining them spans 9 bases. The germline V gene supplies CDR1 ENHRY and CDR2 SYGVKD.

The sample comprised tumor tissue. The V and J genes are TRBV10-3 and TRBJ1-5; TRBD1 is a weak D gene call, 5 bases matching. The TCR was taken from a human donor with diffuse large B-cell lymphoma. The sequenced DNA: TGTGCCATCAGTGAGGTGGGGGACCAGCCCCAGCATTTT. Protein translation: CAISEVGDQPQHF.